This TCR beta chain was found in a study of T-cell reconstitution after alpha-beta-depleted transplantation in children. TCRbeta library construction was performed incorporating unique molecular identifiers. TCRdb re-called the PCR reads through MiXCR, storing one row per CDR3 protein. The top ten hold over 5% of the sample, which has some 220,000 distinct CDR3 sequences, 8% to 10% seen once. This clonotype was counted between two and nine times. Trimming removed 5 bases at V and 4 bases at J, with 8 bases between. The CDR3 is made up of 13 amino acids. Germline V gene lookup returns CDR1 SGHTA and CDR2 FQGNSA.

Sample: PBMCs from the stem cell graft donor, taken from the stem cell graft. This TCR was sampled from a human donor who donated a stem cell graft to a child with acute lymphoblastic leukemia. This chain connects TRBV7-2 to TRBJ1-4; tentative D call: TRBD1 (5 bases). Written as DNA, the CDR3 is TGTGCCAGCAGCGACAGAATTAATGAAAAACTGTTTTTT. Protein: CASSDRINEKLFF.